This T cell receptor beta chain was sequenced for a study of Graves' ophthalmopathy and Graves' hyperthyroidism (dated by TCRdb to the late 2010s). General notes on the study: Peripheral blood samples were taken at the time of initial diagnosis, before any treatment was given. TCR beta repertoire signatures were used to distinguish Graves' ophthalmopathy from Graves' hyperthyroidism and to predict progression to ophthalmopathy. In total, approximately 140 blood samples were TCR-sequenced: under 45 ophthalmopathy, some 72 hyperthyroidism and roughly 17 hyperthyroidism-to-ophthalmopathy patients. To explore V-J signatures distinguishing ophthalmopathy from hyperthyroidism, a discovery set of 100 patients (about 44 ophthalmopathy, roughly 56 stable hyperthyroidism) was enrolled. The independent validation cohort included 18 to 20 hyperthyroidism patients plus 17 patients who later progressed from hyperthyroidism to ophthalmopathy. In roughly six hyperthyroidism patients, the T-cell repertoires found in thyroid tissue were compared with those found in blood. Following sampling, methimazole starting at 30 mg daily was administered to hyperthyroidism patients, and high-dose intravenous methylprednisolone was administered to ophthalmopathy patients.

For repertoire sequencing, the TCR beta CDR3 regions were amplified from RNA transcripts. HTBI primers and the Qiagen OneStep RT-PCR kit were used in a first-round RT-PCR, which was followed by a second-round multiplex PCR, size selection and purification. Sequencing of the libraries was carried out on an Illumina HiSeq2000 in paired-end mode with 100 bp reads. The original pipeline was this. SOAPnuke was used to process the reads, removing any read that contained adapters or uncalled bases, had a mean Phred below 15, or lacked an exact match to the constant primer or identifier. COPE v1.2.5 was used to merge high-quality paired reads. Each unique nucleotide sequence was treated as a clonotype, and MiTCR v1.1 was used to align the clonotypes to the IMGT TRB V, D and J references. The analysis was limited to V-J combinations with a frequency above 0.0001, which together covered about 99% of repertoires. For each V-J combination, a TCR clonal expansion and chaos score was defined as the ratio of F50 clonal expansion to chaos observed in the TCRdist matrix. Features were reduced by Welch's t-statistics and random forest to over 10 V-J combinations, which fed a naive Bayes classifier. Thyroid-blood repertoire similarity was quantified with the Morisita-Horn index. Starting from the raw public reads, TCRdb applied fastp trimming at Q25, assembled clones with MiXCR and retained in-frame beta chains. CDR3 protein duplicates are merged, each entry listing the most common genes and DNA. The V and J calls here are based on TCRdb, not the publication. This sample has roughly 50,000 distinct CDR3 sequences in its table, and about half of those were observed once. Over 4% of the sample is taken by the ten largest.

This clonotype appeared many times. Its antigen has not been determined. The input lacks base qualities; no much larger clone sits a single base away. Ophthalmopathy patients had moderately to severely active disease, Clinical Activity Score of at least 3, NOSPECS grade of at least 4, and disease duration under 3 months. Patients with other autoimmune diseases, uncontrolled infections, pregnancy or lactation were excluded from the study. Diagnosis relied on clinical symptoms, serum thyroxine, TRAb, thyroid ultrasound and orbital computed tomography. Ficoll-Paque density gradient centrifugation was used to isolate PBMCs from approximately 10 ml of fresh peripheral blood. Total RNA was extracted with Trizol reagent and quality-checked on an Agilent 2100 Bioanalyzer. Trimming removed 1 base from V and 2 bases from J, leaving 10 bases between the germline ends. The CDR3, cysteine through phenylalanine, is 15 amino acids long. The retained sequence is limited to the CDR3, 45 bases, with the frame set at the first base. Looking up the germline V gene (reference sequence) yields CDR1 LNHDA and CDR2 SQIVND.

Overall study outcomes, separate from this receptor: The 13-signature model separated ophthalmopathy from stable hyperthyroidism with 85% to 90% sensitivity and about 81% specificity in cross-validation, and 80%/75% in the test set. In validation, the model predicted ophthalmopathy progression with 55% to 71% sensitivity and 72.22% specificity; some 13 predicted patients were CT-confirmed with GO in a median of approximately 6.2 months. Most expanded thyroid clonotypes with a frequency above 0.001 also appeared in blood, which suggests that blood repertoires may reflect the immune response in the thyroid. No statistical method was used to predetermine the sample size, and group allocation was not hidden from the investigators.

The V and J segments used are TRBV19 and TRBJ2-3; a tentative D match to TRBD1 spans 6 bases. Sequences were obtained from peripheral blood. The clonotype originates from an adult woman with Graves' ophthalmopathy. The sequenced DNA is TGTGCCAGTAGTATAGGGGGGCTCCTCACAGATACGCAGTATTTT. The resulting protein is CASSIGGLLTDTQYF.